This is a list of T cell receptor beta chains from one sample in a study of chemoradiotherapy in HPV16-positive cancers. Clones were read by immunoSEQ multiplex PCR, and TCRdb kept only the in-frame ones, dropping some. This sample has about 1,900 clones, with about 80% found just once. This specimen consisted of tumor tissue, obtained from a patient who underwent chemoradiotherapy. Receptors originate from a human donor with HPV-associated anogenital cancer. Both conserved end residues are part of each CDR3. D genes are given only for firm matches. Size is stated for part of the rows, as once, few or many counts, or as a class when the clone is expanded.

v_gene,d_gene,j_gene,abundance,CDR3aa,CDR3nt
TRBV11-3,TRBD1,TRBJ2-3,.,CASSLDMGQTTDTQYF,TGTGCCAGCAGCTTAGATATGGGACAGACCACAGATACGCAGTATTTT
TRBV7-8,TRBD1,TRBJ1-3,.,CASSPGGGSGNTIYF,TGTGCCAGCAGCCCAGGGGGGGGCTCTGGAAACACCATATATTTT
TRBV1,.,TRBJ2-5,.,CTSSQDPASGRYQETQYF,TGCACCAGCAGCCAAGATCCGGCTAGCGGGAGGTACCAAGAGACCCAGTACTTC
TRBV19,TRBD1,TRBJ2-7,.,CASSVRDSLDYEQYF,TGTGCCAGTAGTGTCCGGGACAGCCTAGACTACGAGCAGTACTTC
TRBV9,TRBD2,TRBJ2-3,.,CASSGSGRGADTQYF,TGTGCCAGCAGCGGTAGCGGGAGAGGGGCAGATACGCAGTATTTT
TRBV5-4,TRBD1,TRBJ1-5,.,CASSLGTGNNQPQHF,TGTGCCAGCAGCTTGGGGACAGGGAACAATCAGCCCCAGCATTTT
TRBV6-1,.,TRBJ1-2,.,CASTTGFRGYTF,TGTGCCAGCACCACAGGGTTCCGCGGCTACACCTTC
TRBV30,.,TRBJ1-6,.,CAWRDYNSPLHF,TGTGCCTGGAGGGATTATAATTCACCCCTCCACTTT
TRBV27,.,TRBJ2-1,.,CASSFLPNNEQFF,TGTGCCAGCAGTTTTCTACCCAACAATGAGCAGTTCTTC
TRBV28,TRBD2,TRBJ2-2,.,CASSPPGLAGEITGELFF,TGTGCCAGCAGTCCCCCGGGACTAGCGGGAGAGATAACCGGGGAGCTGTTTTTT
TRBV28,TRBD1,TRBJ2-1,once,CASDRGSYNEQFF,TGTGCCAGCGACAGGGGCTCCTACAATGAGCAGTTCTTC
TRBV27,TRBD2,TRBJ2-1,.,CASTAGGEGDEQFF,TGTGCCAGCACGGCGGGAGGGGAGGGGGATGAGCAGTTCTTC
TRBV19,.,TRBJ2-7,.,CASKGSYEQYF,TGTGCCAGTAAAGGTTCCTACGAGCAGTACTTC
TRBV4-3,.,TRBJ1-2,large,CASSQDPTGNYGYTF,TGCGCCAGCAGCCAGGACCCTACAGGGAACTATGGCTACACCTTC
TRBV14,.,TRBJ2-1,.,CASSHKSSYNEQFF,TGTGCCAGCAGCCACAAGAGCTCCTACAATGAGCAGTTCTTC
TRBV19,TRBD1,TRBJ1-1,.,CASSKRQGSIYTEAFF,TGTGCCAGTAGCAAACGACAGGGGAGTATTTACACTGAAGCTTTCTTT
TRBV18,.,TRBJ2-2,.,CASSPQVARRDTGELFF,TGTGCCAGCTCACCCCAGGTAGCCAGGCGGGACACCGGGGAGCTGTTTTTT
TRBV13,.,TRBJ2-1,.,CASSRRQNNDNGQFF,TGTGCCAGCAGCCGGCGTCAGAATAACGACAATGGGCAGTTCTTC
TRBV11-2,.,TRBJ1-2,.,CASSLRSVANYGYTF,TGTGCCAGCAGCTTGCGGTCGGTAGCTAACTATGGCTACACCTTC
TRBV13,.,TRBJ2-7,.,CASSLALNSYEQYF,TGTGCCAGCAGCTTAGCGTTAAACTCCTACGAGCAGTACTTC
TRBV28,TRBD1,TRBJ2-5,.,CASSLNRGGWETQYF,TGTGCCAGCAGTTTGAACAGGGGTGGGTGGGAGACCCAGTACTTC
TRBV2,.,TRBJ2-1,.,CASSLLGEGSYNEQFF,TGTGCCAGCAGTCTTCTAGGAGAAGGGAGCTACAATGAGCAGTTCTTC
TRBV2,.,TRBJ2-7,.,CASSAGPYEQYF,TGTGCCAGCAGTGCGGGGCCATACGAGCAGTACTTC
TRBV7-9,.,TRBJ2-3,.,CASSPRGSWDTQYF,TGTGCCAGCAGCCCTCGGGGGAGCTGGGATACGCAGTATTTT
TRBV5-1,.,TRBJ1-1,.,CASSQQGANTEAFF,TGCGCCAGCAGTCAACAGGGAGCGAACACTGAAGCTTTCTTT
TRBV28,.,TRBJ1-5,few,CASGMEGNQPQHF,TGTGCCAGCGGGATGGAGGGCAATCAGCCCCAGCATTTT
TRBV30,.,TRBJ2-7,.,CAWSVRDEQYF,TGTGCCTGGAGTGTCCGGGACGAGCAGTACTTC
TRBV10-1,.,TRBJ1-1,.,CASSQDLNTEAFF,TGCGCCAGCAGTCAGGACCTGAACACTGAAGCTTTCTTT
TRBV7-3,TRBD2,TRBJ2-1,.,CASSSGLAGVGYNEQFF,TGTGCCAGCAGCTCTGGACTAGCGGGAGTAGGGTACAATGAGCAGTTCTTC
TRBV7-2,TRBD1,TRBJ1-4,.,CASSLEVTGGSGKLFF,TGTGCCAGCAGCTTAGAGGTGACAGGGGGAAGCGGAAAACTGTTTTTT
TRBV6-6,.,TRBJ1-1,.,CASSLARQLSEAFF,TGTGCCAGCAGTCTCGCGCGACAGCTAAGTGAAGCTTTCTTT
TRBV9,.,TRBJ2-1,.,CASSAGGSYNEQFF,TGTGCCAGCAGCGCCGGAGGGTCCTACAATGAGCAGTTCTTC
TRBV2,TRBD1,TRBJ2-7,.,CATKNPYPGQGANEQYF,TGTGCCACCAAAAACCCCTATCCGGGACAGGGGGCGAACGAGCAGTACTTC
TRBV19,TRBD1,TRBJ1-1,.,CASSIVRTGGKTEAFF,TGTGCCAGTAGTATAGTCAGGACAGGGGGTAAGACTGAAGCTTTCTTT
TRBV15,.,TRBJ2-5,.,CATSRDFPGAVQETQYF,TGTGCCACCAGCAGAGATTTTCCAGGGGCGGTACAAGAGACCCAGTACTTC
TRBV28,.,TRBJ1-2,.,CASRSTGGYGYTF,TGTGCCAGCAGATCAACCGGAGGGTATGGCTACACCTTC
TRBV5-1,.,TRBJ1-1,.,CASSLAFGLGAFF,TGCGCCAGCAGCTTGGCGTTCGGGTTGGGAGCTTTCTTT
TRBV7-2,TRBD2,TRBJ2-3,.,CASSLLAGGPWDTQYF,TGTGCCAGCAGCTTACTAGCGGGAGGGCCTTGGGATACGCAGTATTTT
TRBV13,TRBD1,TRBJ1-6,.,CASSLGDRDNSPLHF,TGTGCTAGCAGCTTAGGGGACAGGGATAATTCACCCCTCCACTTT
TRBV6-1,.,TRBJ1-1,.,CASSVGGLNTEAFF,TGTGCCAGCAGTGTCGGAGGGTTGAACACTGAAGCTTTCTTT
TRBV9,.,TRBJ2-3,.,CASSVLPTGNF,TGTGCCAGCAGCGTTTTACCAACGGGGAATTTT
TRBV5-6,TRBD1,TRBJ1-6,.,CASSSGGGGGFRSPLHF,TGTGCCAGCAGCTCAGGAGGAGGGGGCGGCTTTCGGTCACCCCTCCACTTT
TRBV10-2,.,TRBJ1-1,.,CASSRDGLMNTEAFF,TGCGCCAGCAGTCGGGACGGACTAATGAACACTGAAGCTTTCTTT
TRBV2,.,TRBJ1-3,.,CASSEYQPSSGNTIYF,TGTGCCAGCAGTGAGTACCAGCCGAGCTCTGGAAACACCATATATTTT
TRBV11-2,TRBD1,TRBJ1-1,few,CASSQGQGAGITEAFF,TGTGCCAGCAGCCAGGGACAGGGGGCAGGAATCACTGAAGCTTTCTTT
TRBV2,TRBD1,TRBJ1-6,.,CASSEDRAGNSPLHF,TGTGCCAGCAGTGAGGACAGGGCGGGAAATTCACCCCTCCACTTT
TRBV6-1,.,TRBJ1-5,.,CASSEWLDQPQHF,TGTGCCAGCAGTGAATGGCTGGATCAGCCCCAGCATTTT
TRBV27,TRBD2,TRBJ2-3,.,CASSVAGAAHTQYF,TGTGCCAGCAGTGTAGCGGGAGCCGCCCATACGCAGTATTTT
TRBV4-1,.,TRBJ2-3,few,CASSPGGQTDTQYF,TGCGCCAGCAGCCCCGGGGGACAAACAGATACGCAGTATTTT